This T cell receptor (beta chain) was documented in a study of shared clonotypes between healthy human individuals. Germline values: CDR1 MNHEY, CDR2 SMNVEV (reference sequence). V was clipped by 10 bases and J by 8 bases, with 17 bases between them. The CDR3 length is 12 residues. Profiled with immunoSEQ multiplex PCR; TCRdb holds only in-frame clones, not every one. This table holds 2,500,000 or so clones, 85% to 95% found once. This clone was counted a few times. The clonotype was recovered from a man between 18 and 29 years old in good health. Some clones in this sample may be carry-over from other donors' samples. Material: naive CD4+ T cells from PBMCs. Subset noted: CD45RA+ positively selected. The chain carries TRBV27 and TRBJ1-2; TRBD1 might be the D (5 bases). As DNA, the CDR3 is TGTGCCACTCGGGGACCTCTGGGGGGCTACACCTTC. Protein sequence: CATRGPLGGYTF.